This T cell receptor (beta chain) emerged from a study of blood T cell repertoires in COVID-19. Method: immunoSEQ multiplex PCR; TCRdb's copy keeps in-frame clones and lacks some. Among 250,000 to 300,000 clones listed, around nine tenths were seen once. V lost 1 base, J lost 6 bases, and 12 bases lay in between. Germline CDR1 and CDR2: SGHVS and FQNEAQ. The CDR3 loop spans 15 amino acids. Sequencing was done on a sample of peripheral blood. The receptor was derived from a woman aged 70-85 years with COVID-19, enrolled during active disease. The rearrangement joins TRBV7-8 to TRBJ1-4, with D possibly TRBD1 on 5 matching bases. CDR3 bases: TGTGCCAGCAGCTTAGTTGACAGTCCGGATGAAAAACTGTTTTTT. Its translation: CASSLVDSPDEKLFF.